Listed below are T cell receptor beta chains from one sample, sequenced in a study of shared clonotypes between healthy human individuals. The repertoire was sequenced with immunoSEQ multiplex PCR; TCRdb's copy has only in-frame clones and lacks some. The sample shows about a million clones, around 76% of them seen only once. Input material: memory CD4+ T cells sorted from blood. The receptors originated from a young man in good health. The CDR3 runs from the conserved cysteine through the conserved F or W. The order of the fields is J gene, clone size, V gene, CDR3 protein. Only part of the rows carry a size: once, few, many, or a class if the clone is expanded.

TRBJ1-3 NA TRBV5-1 CASSLAPEGISGNTIYF
TRBJ2-1 NA TRBV7-2 CASSLAGQGYNEQFF
TRBJ2-7 NA TRBV7-8 CASSLTGYEQYF
TRBJ2-1 once TRBV5-5 CASSLGPGGWSYNEQFF
TRBJ2-7 NA TRBV4-3 CASSQDRTVSYEQYF
TRBJ1-2 NA TRBV28 CASSLGANYGYTF
TRBJ2-4 NA TRBV7-9 CASSLDLPGERNIQYF
TRBJ1-2 NA TRBV7-9 CASSSRDRAYYGYTF
TRBJ2-3 NA TRBV29-1 CSVVVDTQYF
TRBJ2-3 NA TRBV10-3 CAISESIPRTDTQYF
TRBJ1-1 once TRBV19 CASSPHPKNTEAFF
TRBJ2-3 NA TRBV4-2 CASSPDWGKDTQYF
TRBJ2-7 NA TRBV6-5 CASTDGIYEQYF
TRBJ1-3 NA TRBV4-1 CASSLLGGGNTIYF
TRBJ2-2 NA TRBV7-3 CASREGQGNTGELFF
TRBJ2-2 NA TRBV10-3 CAISQGDANTGELFF
TRBJ2-3 NA TRBV9 CASSVARGSGTDTRYF
TRBJ1-5 NA TRBV4-1 CASSHPPAGQGKQPQHF
TRBJ2-7 NA TRBV2 CASRRDSKGEQYF
TRBJ2-3 NA TRBV5-8 CASSLGGRTDTQYF
TRBJ2-5 NA TRBV5-4 CASSLGDRGSETQYF
TRBJ2-5 NA TRBV11-2 CASSQNTVGETQYF
TRBJ1-1 NA TRBV5-1 CASSLGTEAFF
TRBJ2-7 NA TRBV7-2 CASSSTGLNYEQYF
TRBJ1-2 few TRBV11-2 CASSLRGGGYGYTF
TRBJ1-3 NA TRBV7-2 CASSLQVVGSVANTIYF
TRBJ1-1 NA TRBV10-1 CASSPGTGGHRNTEAFF
TRBJ1-1 NA TRBV7-2 CASSSQGAITEAFF
TRBJ2-1 NA TRBV5-1 CASSISLPNEQFF
TRBJ2-7 NA TRBV20-1 CSAAGQYEQYF
TRBJ1-4 NA TRBV15 CATSRDVLAGTGGEKLFF
TRBJ1-1 many TRBV4-1 CASSRTVNTEAFF
TRBJ1-1 NA TRBV7-8 CASSFQSWRSEAFF